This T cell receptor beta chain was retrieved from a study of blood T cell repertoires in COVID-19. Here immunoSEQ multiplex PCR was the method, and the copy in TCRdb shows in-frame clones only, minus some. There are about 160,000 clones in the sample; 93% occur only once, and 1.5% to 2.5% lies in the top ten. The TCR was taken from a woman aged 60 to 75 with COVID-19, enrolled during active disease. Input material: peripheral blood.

The CDR3 region has the DNA TGTGCCAGATTCAGGGGGCCTAATTCACCCCTCCACTTT. Its translation: CARFRGPNSPLHF. The genes are TRBV2 and TRBJ1-6, with 8 positions matching TRBD1. CDR3 size: 13 residues. Germline loops: CDR1 SNHLY, CDR2 FYNNEI. Germline trimming cut 9 bases from V and 6 bases from J; bases unmatched to any gene: 4.